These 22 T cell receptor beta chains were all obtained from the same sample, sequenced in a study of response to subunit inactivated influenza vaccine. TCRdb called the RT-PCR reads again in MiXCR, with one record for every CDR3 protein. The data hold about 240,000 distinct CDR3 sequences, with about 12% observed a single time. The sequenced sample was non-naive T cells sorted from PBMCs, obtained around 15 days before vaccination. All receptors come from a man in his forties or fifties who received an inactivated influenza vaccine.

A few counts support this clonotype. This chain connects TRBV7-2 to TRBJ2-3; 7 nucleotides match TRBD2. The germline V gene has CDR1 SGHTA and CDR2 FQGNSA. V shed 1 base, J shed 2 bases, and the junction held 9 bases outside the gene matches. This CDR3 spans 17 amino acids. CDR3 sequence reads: CASSLVGAGVITDTQYF. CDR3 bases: TGTGCCAGCAGCTTAGTAGGTGCGGGGGTGATCACAGATACGCAGTATTTT.

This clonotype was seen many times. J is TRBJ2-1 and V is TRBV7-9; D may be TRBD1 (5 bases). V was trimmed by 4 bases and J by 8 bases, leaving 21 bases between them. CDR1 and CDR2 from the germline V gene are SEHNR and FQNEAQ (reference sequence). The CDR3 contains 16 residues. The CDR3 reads CASSSPGQGHSHEQFF. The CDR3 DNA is TGTGCCAGCAGCTCCCCGGGTCAGGGCCATTCCCATGAGCAGTTCTTC.

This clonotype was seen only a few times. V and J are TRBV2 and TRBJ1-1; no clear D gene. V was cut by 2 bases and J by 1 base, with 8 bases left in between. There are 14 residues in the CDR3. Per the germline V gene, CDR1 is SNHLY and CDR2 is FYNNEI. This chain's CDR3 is CASSEFGRNTEAFF. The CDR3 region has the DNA TGTGCCAGCAGTGAATTCGGACGGAACACTGAAGCTTTCTTT.

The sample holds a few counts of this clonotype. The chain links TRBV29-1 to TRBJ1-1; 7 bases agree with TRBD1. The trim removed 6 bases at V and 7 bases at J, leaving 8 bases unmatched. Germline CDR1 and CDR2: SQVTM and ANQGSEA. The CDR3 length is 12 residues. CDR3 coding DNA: TGCAGCGTGGGACAGCGGCTGGGTGAAGCTTTCTTT. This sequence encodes CSVGQRLGEAFF.

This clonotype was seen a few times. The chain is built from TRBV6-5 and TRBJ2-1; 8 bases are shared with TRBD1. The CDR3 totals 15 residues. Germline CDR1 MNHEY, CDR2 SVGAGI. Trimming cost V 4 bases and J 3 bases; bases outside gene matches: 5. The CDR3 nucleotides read TGTGCCAGCAGTTCTCGACAGGGGCTCTACAATGAGCAGTTCTTC. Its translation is CASSSRQGLYNEQFF.

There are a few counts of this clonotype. The CDR3 loop is CATSDGRFSEQYF. CDR3 nucleotide sequence: TGTGCCACCAGTGACGGAAGGTTTAGTGAGCAGTACTTC. The V call is TRBV24-1, the J call TRBJ2-7, with unresolved D. Germline-derived CDR1 and CDR2 are KGHDR and SFDVKD. Trimming stripped 4 bases from V and 7 bases from J, with 13 bases between. There are 13 residues in the CDR3.

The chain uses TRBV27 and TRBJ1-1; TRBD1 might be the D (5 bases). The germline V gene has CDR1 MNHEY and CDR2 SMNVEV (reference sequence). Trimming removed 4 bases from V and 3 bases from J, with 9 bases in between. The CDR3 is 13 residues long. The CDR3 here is CASSYSGYTEAFF. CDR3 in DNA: TGTGCCAGCAGTTATTCAGGGTACACTGAAGCTTTCTTT.

The CDR3 reads CSVAAGGPMYEQYF. The CDR3, as DNA: TGCAGCGTTGCTGCGGGAGGGCCAATGTACGAGCAGTACTTC. The V gene is TRBV29-1, the J gene TRBJ2-7; 9 nucleotides line up with TRBD2. Germline CDR1 and CDR2: SQVTM and ANQGSEA. There are 14 residues in the CDR3. After removal of 4 bases from V and 4 bases from J, the junction contained 8 bases not matched to a gene.

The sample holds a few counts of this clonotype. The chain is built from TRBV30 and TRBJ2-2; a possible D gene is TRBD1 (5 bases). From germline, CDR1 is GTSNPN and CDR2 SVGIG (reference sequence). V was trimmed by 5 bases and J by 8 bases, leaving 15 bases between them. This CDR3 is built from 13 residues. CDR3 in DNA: TGTGCCTGGCAGACAGTCCAGGGAGGGGAGCTGTTTTTT. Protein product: CAWQTVQGGELFF. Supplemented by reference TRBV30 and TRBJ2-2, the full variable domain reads SQTIHQWPATLVQPVGSPLSLECTVEGTSNPNLYWYRQAAGRGLQLLFYSVGIGQISSEVPQNLSASRPQDRQFILSSKKLLLSDSGFYLCAWQTVQGGELFFGEGSRLTVL.

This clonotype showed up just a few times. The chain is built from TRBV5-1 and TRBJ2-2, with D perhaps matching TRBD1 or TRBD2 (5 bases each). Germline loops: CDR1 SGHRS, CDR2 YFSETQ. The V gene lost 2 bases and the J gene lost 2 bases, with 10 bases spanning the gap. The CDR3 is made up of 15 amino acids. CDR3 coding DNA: TGCGCCAGCAGCTTCACGGGGACCAACACCGGGGAGCTGTTTTTT. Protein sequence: CASSFTGTNTGELFF. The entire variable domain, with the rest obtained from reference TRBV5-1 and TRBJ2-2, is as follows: KAGVTQTPRYLIKTRGQQVTLSCSPISGHRSVSWYQQTPGQGLQFLFEYFSETQRNKGNFPGRFSGRQFSNSRSEMNVSTLELGDSALYLCASSFTGTNTGELFFGEGSRLTVL.

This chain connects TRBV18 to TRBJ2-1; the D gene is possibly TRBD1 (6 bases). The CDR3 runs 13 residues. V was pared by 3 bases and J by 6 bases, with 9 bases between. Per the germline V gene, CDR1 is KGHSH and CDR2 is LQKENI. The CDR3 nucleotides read TGTGCCAGCTCACCCGAGGGGGTCAATGAGCAGTTCTTC. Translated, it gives CASSPEGVNEQFF. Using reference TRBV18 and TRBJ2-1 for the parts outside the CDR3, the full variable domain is NAGVMQNPRHLVRRRGQEARLRCSPMKGHSHVYWYRQLPEEGLKFMVYLQKENIIDESGMPKERFSAEFPKEGPSILRIQQVVRGDSAAYFCASSPEGVNEQFFGPGTRLTVL.

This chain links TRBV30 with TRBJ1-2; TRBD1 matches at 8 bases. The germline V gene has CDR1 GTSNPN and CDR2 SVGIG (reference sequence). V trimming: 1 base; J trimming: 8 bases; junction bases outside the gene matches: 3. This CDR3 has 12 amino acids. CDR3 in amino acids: CAWSGTGSGYTF. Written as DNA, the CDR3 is TGTGCCTGGAGTGGGACAGGGTCGGGCTACACCTTC.

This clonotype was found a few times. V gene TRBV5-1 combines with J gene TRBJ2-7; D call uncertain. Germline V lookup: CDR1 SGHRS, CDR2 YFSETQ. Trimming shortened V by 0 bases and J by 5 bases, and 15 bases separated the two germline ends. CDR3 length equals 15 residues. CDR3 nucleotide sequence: TGCGCCAGCAGCTTGGATGGACGGAGCTTTGACGAGCAGTACTTC. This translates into CASSLDGRSFDEQYF.

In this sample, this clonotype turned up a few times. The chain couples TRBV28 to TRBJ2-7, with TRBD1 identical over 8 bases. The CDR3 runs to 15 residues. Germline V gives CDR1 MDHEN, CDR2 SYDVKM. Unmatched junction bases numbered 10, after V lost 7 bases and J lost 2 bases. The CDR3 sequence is CASKIYGQGPYEQYF. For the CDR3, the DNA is TGTGCCAGCAAAATTTATGGACAGGGTCCCTACGAGCAGTACTTC.

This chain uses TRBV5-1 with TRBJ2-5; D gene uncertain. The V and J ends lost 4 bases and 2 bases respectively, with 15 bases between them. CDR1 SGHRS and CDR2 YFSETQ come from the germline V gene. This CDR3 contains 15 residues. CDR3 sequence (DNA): TGCGCCAGCAGCCCGGACGGTGGACCTCAAGAGACCCAGTACTTC. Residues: CASSPDGGPQETQYF.

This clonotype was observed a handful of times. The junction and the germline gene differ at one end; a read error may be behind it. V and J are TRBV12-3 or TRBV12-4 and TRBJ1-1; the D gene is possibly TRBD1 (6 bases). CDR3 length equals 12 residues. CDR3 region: CASSLALGGSIF. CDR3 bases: TGTGCCAGCAGTTTAGCGCTAGGGGGATCGATCTTT.

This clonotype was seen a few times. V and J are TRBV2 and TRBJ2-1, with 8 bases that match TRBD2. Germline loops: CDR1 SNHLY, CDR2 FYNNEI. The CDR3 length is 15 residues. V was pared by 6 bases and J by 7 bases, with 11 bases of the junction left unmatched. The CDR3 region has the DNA TGTGCCAGCAGCGTCCGGGGGGGCTCATTAAATGAGCAGTTCTTC. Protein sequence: CASSVRGGSLNEQFF. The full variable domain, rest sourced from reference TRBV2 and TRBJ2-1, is EPEVTQTPSHQVTQMGQEVILRCVPISNHLYFYWYRQILGQKVEFLVSFYNNEISEKSEIFDDQFSVERPDGSNFTLKIRSTKLEDSAMYFCASSVRGGSLNEQFFGPGTRLTVL.

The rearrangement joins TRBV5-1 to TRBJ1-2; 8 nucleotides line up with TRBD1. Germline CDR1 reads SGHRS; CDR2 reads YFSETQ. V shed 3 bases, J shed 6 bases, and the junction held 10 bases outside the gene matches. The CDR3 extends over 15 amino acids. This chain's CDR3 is CASSWSTGALNGYTF. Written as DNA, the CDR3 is TGCGCCAGCAGCTGGTCGACAGGGGCCCTGAATGGCTACACCTTC.

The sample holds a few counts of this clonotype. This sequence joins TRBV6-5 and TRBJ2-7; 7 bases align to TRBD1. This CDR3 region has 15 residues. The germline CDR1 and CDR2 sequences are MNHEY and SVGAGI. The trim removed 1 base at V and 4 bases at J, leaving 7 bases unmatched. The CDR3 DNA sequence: TGTGCCAGCAGTTACTGGCAGGGCAGGGGGTACGAGCAGTACTTC. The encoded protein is CASSYWQGRGYEQYF.

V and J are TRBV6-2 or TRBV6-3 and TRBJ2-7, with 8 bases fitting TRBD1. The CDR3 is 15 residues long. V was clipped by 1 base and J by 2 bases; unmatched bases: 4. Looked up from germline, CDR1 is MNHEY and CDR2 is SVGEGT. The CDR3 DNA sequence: TGTGCCAGCAGTTACTTCCCGGACAGGGCCTACGAGCAGTACTTC. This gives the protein CASSYFPDRAYEQYF.

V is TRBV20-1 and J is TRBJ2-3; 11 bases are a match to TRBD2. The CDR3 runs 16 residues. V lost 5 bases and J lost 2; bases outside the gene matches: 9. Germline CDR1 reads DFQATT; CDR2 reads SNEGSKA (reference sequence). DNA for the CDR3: TGCAGTGCTCTAAGATCTAGCGGGGGGCCCACAGATACGCAGTATTTT. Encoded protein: CSALRSSGGPTDTQYF.

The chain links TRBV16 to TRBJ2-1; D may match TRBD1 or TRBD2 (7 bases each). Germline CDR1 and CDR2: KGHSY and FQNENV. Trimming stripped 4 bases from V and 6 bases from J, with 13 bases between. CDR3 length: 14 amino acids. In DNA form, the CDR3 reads TGTGCCAGCAGCCCCACCAGGGGGGGCAATGAGCAGTTCTTC. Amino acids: CASSPTRGGNEQFF.